This T cell receptor beta chain emerged from a study of cytomegalovirus exposure and HLA in healthy donors. The PCR employed 60 Vbeta primers together with 13 Jbeta primers. The assay was immunoSEQ multiplex PCR, and TCRdb's table has in-frame clones only and misses some. In the table there are approximately 100,000 clones, around 76% of which are singletons. Concerning this clone: Its matching antigen is unknown.

Germline loops: CDR1 MGHDK, CDR2 SYGVNS. This CDR3 spans 15 amino acids. The germline V and J ends were trimmed by 1 base and 9 bases, with 13 bases remaining between them. Although they were nominally healthy when sampled, donors likely had unrecorded immune exposures. For the donor in question, CMV serostatus went unrecorded. Study-wide results and limits: Links to common viral pathogens appeared, in a later analysis, for several of the most significant clusters. Relative to equally common others, HLA-associated TCR beta chains showed greater clonal expansion in a later analysis.

Sequencing was done on a sample of PBMCs. The chain has TRBV25-1 and TRBJ1-6; D is unclear. This receptor was identified in a human donor in good health. Written as DNA, the CDR3 is TGTGCCAGCAGTGAATCTCGGGGAGGCCTTTCACCCCTCCACTTT. Translation gives CASSESRGGLSPLHF. Full variable domain (remainder filled in from reference TRBV25-1 and TRBJ1-6): EADIYQTPRYLVIGTGKKITLECSQTMGHDKMYWYQQDPGMELHLIHYSYGVNSTEKGDLSSESTVSRIRTEHFPLTLESARPSHTSQYLCASSESRGGLSPLHFGNGTRLTVT.